Detailed here is one TCR beta chain. These data originate in a study of shared clonotypes between healthy human individuals. TCRdb keeps only in-frame clones here, not all; method: immunoSEQ multiplex PCR. Counted here are about 2.4 million clones, 93% occurring once; the ten biggest clones make up approximately 0.35%. This TCR derives from a man aged 18 to 30 in good health. Some clones in this sample may be carry-over from other donors' samples. The sequenced sample consisted of naive CD4+ T cells from PBMCs. Stated subset: CD45RA+ positively selected.

The CDR3 is CASSLVGATNTGELFF. In DNA, the CDR3 is TGTGCCAGCAGCTTAGTAGGGGCAACGAACACCGGGGAGCTGTTTTTT. The chain couples TRBV7-6 to TRBJ2-2; D may be TRBD1 (5 bases). The CDR3 is 16 amino acids. Trimming stripped 1 base from V and 0 bases from J, with 9 bases between. Per the germline V gene, CDR1 is SGHVS and CDR2 is FNYEAQ.